This passage covers 9 T cell receptor beta chains from one sample sequenced in a study of T cell responses to AZD1222 COVID-19 vaccine. Here immunoSEQ multiplex PCR was the method, and the copy in TCRdb shows in-frame clones only, minus some. Here the sample spans over 130,000 clones, more than 85% being singletons. Sequencing was performed on peripheral blood, taken 28 days after the second AZD1222 dose. These receptors were taken from an adult who received the AZD1222 COVID-19 vaccine.

The V and J genes are TRBV7-6 and TRBJ2-5; D remains ambiguous. Germline V gene lookup returns CDR1 SGHVS and CDR2 FNYEAQ. The CDR3 covers 13 residues. The V gene lost 1 base and the J gene lost 0 bases, with 3 bases spanning the gap. As DNA, the CDR3 is TGTGCCAGCAGCTTAGGATACCAAGAGACCCAGTACTTC. As protein: CASSLGYQETQYF.

This sequence joins TRBV14 and TRBJ2-7; 9 nucleotides line up with TRBD2. This CDR3 is 17 amino acids long. Germline V gene sequence: CDR1 SGHDN, CDR2 FVKESK. With V trimmed by 3 bases and J by 3 bases, 12 bases remained unmatched. The CDR3 reads CASSQTGGGLASYEQYF. CDR3 nucleotide sequence: TGTGCCAGCAGCCAGACGGGAGGGGGACTAGCTAGCTACGAGCAGTACTTC. The full variable domain, completed using reference TRBV14 and TRBJ2-7, is EAGVTQFPSHSVIEKGQTVTLRCDPISGHDNLYWYRRVMGKEIKFLLHFVKESKQDESGMPNNRFLAERTGGTYSTLKVQPAELEDSGVYFCASSQTGGGLASYEQYFGPGTRLTVT.

The gene calls are TRBV12-5 and TRBJ2-1; weak D call: TRBD1 (6 bases). Germline V lookup: CDR1 LGHNT, CDR2 FRNRAP. The V and J ends lost 0 bases and 14 bases respectively, with 17 bases between them. This CDR3 has 14 amino acids. The CDR3 sequence: CASGLVIARGSKFF. The CDR3 nucleotides read TGTGCTAGTGGTTTGGTAATTGCTAGGGGGTCTAAGTTCTTC.

V usage is TRBV7-9 and J usage is TRBJ2-1; TRBD2 agrees at 7 bases. CDR3 length equals 15 residues. V gave up 7 bases and J gave up 7 bases; unmatched junction bases: 13. Germline V gene data show CDR1 as SEHNR and CDR2 as FQNEAQ (reference sequence). CDR3 protein: CASIPLAELGNEQFF. CDR3 sequence (DNA): TGTGCCAGCATCCCTCTAGCGGAACTGGGGAATGAGCAGTTCTTC.

In its sample, this clone was seen a few times. The V call is TRBV5-1, the J call TRBJ2-7; D is ambiguous. Trimming removed 4 bases from V and 3 bases from J, with 14 bases in between. CDR1 SGHRS and CDR2 YFSETQ come from the germline V gene. The CDR3 runs 14 residues. The CDR3 loop is CASSTTGQVYEQYF. The CDR3 DNA sequence: TGCGCCAGCAGCACCACCGGTCAGGTCTACGAGCAGTACTTC.

The chain employs TRBV6-5 and TRBJ1-1, with D uncertain. Trimming pared 7 bases from V and 3 bases from J, leaving 15 bases between. Looked up from germline, CDR1 is MNHEY and CDR2 is SVGAGI. The CDR3 spans 14 residues. The CDR3 here is CASTGRTDDTEAFF. Written as DNA, the CDR3 is TGTGCCAGCACCGGAAGGACGGATGACACTGAAGCTTTCTTT.

This chain joins TRBV4-1 and TRBJ2-5; D possibly corresponds to TRBD1 (6 bases). Trimming took 4 bases from V and 2 from J, leaving 8 bases between them. Germline V lookup: CDR1 MGHRA, CDR2 YSYEKL. The CDR3 is 13 residues long. The CDR3 bases are TGCGCCAGCAGCCGGGGGCCACAAGAGACCCAGTACTTC. This sequence encodes CASSRGPQETQYF.

The CDR3 coding sequence is TGTGCCAGCAGTACCCCCGGGGACACCGGCTACACCTTC. The encoded protein is CASSTPGDTGYTF. The J gene is TRBJ1-2, the V gene TRBV12-3 or TRBV12-4, with D tentatively TRBD1 (6 bases). The CDR3 runs to 13 residues. V was cut by 5 bases and J by 8 bases, with 15 bases left in between.

The V gene is TRBV6-1, the J gene TRBJ1-5, with D perhaps TRBD1 (5 bases). There are 15 residues in the CDR3. Trimming removed 0 bases at V and 7 bases at J, with 13 bases between. Germline V gene lookup returns CDR1 MNHNS and CDR2 SASEGT. This chain's CDR3 is CASSEAGQGPQPQHF. The CDR3, as DNA: TGTGCCAGCAGTGAAGCAGGGCAGGGTCCCCAGCCCCAGCATTTT.